These T cell receptor beta chains were read from a single sample in a study of patients and donors after allogeneic stem cell transplantation. TCRdb re-called the RT-PCR reads with MiXCR, one entry per CDR3 protein. In the table there are approximately 200,000 distinct CDR3 sequences, around 14% of which are singletons. Sequencing was performed on blood, either unsorted or a sorted T cell fraction (not recorded which). These receptors were collected from a human donor who was either an allogeneic HSCT recipient or a stem cell or donor lymphocyte infusion donor (not recorded which). It is not recorded whose cells these are; they may come from a transplant donor. CDR3s include the opening cysteine and the closing phenylalanine or tryptophan. Fields, in order: J gene, V gene, clone size, D gene, CDR3 protein, CDR3 DNA. D genes are given only for firm matches. Some rows have no size entry. The others give once, few or many, or a class for an expanded clone.

TRBJ2-2	TRBV5-1	many	TRBD2	CASSWTSGKTGELFF	TGCGCCAGCAGCTGGACTAGCGGAAAAACCGGGGAGCTGTTTTTT
TRBJ1-3	TRBV9	.	TRBD1	CASSPRGQGDTIYF	TGTGCCAGCAGCCCCCGGGGACAGGGGGACACCATATATTTT
TRBJ1-2	TRBV28	.	.	CASSLNRARHYGYTF	TGTGCCAGCAGTCTGAACAGGGCAAGGCACTATGGCTACACCTTC
TRBJ1-2	TRBV5-6	.	.	CASSSFFAPKDRSNYGYTF	TGTGCCAGCAGCTCCTTTTTCGCCCCCAAGGACAGATCTAACTATGGCTACACCTTC
TRBJ1-1	TRBV12-3/TRBV12-4	medium-sized	.	CASSSIRGAFF	TGTGCCAGCAGTTCAATTCGGGGAGCTTTCTTT
TRBJ1-1	TRBV7-2	few	.	CASSLEGRNTEAFF	TGTGCCAGCAGCTTAGAAGGCAGGAACACTGAAGCTTTCTTT
TRBJ2-5	TRBV7-8	many	.	CASSLIPRGGKTQYF	TGTGCCAGCAGCTTAATTCCCAGGGGCGGGAAGACCCAGTACTTC
TRBJ1-6	TRBV27	.	.	CASSYRASSYNSPLHF	TGTGCCAGCAGTTACAGGGCGAGCTCCTATAATTCACCCCTCCACTTT
TRBJ1-6	TRBV27	few	.	CASSSAQVYNSPLHF	TGTGCCAGCAGTTCCGCACAGGTCTATAATTCACCCCTCCACTTT
TRBJ2-3	TRBV4-3	few	TRBD2	CASSQSSGGADTQYF	TGCGCCAGCAGCCAATCGAGCGGGGGGGCCGATACGCAGTATTTT
TRBJ1-3	TRBV7-6	few	TRBD1	CASSLGGQAGNTIYF	TGTGCCAGCAGCTTAGGAGGACAGGCTGGAAACACCATATATTTT
TRBJ2-3	TRBV9	.	.	CASSETPGPRHTDTQYF	TGTGCCAGCAGCGAAACGCCGGGGCCAAGGCACACAGATACGCAGTATTTT
TRBJ1-2	TRBV2	.	.	CASSVTYGYTF	TGTGCCAGCAGTGTCACTTATGGCTACACCTTC
TRBJ1-1	TRBV7-2	.	.	CASSRRGSLNTEVFF	TGTGCCAGCAGCAGGCGAGGCAGTTTGAACACTGAAGTTTTCTTT